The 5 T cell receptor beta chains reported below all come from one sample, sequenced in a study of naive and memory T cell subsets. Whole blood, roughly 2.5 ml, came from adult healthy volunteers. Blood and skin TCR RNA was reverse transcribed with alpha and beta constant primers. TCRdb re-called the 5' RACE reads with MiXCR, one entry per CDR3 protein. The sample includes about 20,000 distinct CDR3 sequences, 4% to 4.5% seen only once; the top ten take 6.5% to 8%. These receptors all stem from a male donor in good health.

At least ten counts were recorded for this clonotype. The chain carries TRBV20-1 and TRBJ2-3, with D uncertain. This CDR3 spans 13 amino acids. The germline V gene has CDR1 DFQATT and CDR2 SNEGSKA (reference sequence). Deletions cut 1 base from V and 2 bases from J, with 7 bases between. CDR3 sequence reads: CSARGTDTDTQYF. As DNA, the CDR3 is TGCAGTGCTAGAGGGACGGACACAGATACGCAGTATTTT.

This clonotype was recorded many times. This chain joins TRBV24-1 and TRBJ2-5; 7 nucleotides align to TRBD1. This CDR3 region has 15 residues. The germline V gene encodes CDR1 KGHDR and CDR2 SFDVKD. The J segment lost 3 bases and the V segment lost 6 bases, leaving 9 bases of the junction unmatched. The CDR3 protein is CATSSKGAGKETQYF. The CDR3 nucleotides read TGTGCCACCAGTTCCAAGGGGGCAGGAAAAGAGACCCAGTACTTC.

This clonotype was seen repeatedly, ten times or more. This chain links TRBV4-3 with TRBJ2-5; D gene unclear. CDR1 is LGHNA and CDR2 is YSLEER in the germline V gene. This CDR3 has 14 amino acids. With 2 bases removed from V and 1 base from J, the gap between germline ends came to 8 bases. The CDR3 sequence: CASSQRLAQETQYF. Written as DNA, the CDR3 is TGCGCCAGCAGCCAAAGGTTAGCCCAAGAGACCCAGTACTTC.

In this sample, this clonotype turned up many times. CDR3 sequence reads: CATSSGTGGRTEAFF. The CDR3 DNA sequence: TGTGCCACCAGTTCCGGGACAGGGGGGCGGACTGAAGCTTTCTTT. The chain couples TRBV15 to TRBJ1-1; 11 bases are a match to TRBD1. CDR3 length: 15 amino acids. Per germline, CDR1 LNHNV and CDR2 YYDKDF (reference sequence). With V trimmed by 6 bases and J by 5 bases, 8 bases remained unmatched.

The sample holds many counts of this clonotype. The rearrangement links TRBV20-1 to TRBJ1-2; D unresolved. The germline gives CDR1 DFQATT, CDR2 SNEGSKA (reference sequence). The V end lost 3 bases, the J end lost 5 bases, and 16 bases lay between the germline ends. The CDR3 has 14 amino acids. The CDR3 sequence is CSARMPDMWYGYTF. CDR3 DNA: TGCAGTGCTAGGATGCCGGATATGTGGTATGGCTACACCTTC.